The entry that follows covers one TCR beta chain sequence. Its antigen remains unknown. It was with 60 Vbeta and 13 Jbeta primers that the PCR ran. The protocol was immunoSEQ multiplex PCR, while the TCRdb copy is restricted to in-frame clones and leaves out a portion. The table records roughly 98,000 clones, about 77% of them present only once. The data belong to a study of cytomegalovirus exposure and HLA in healthy donors. Study-wide findings and caveats: Confirmation was obtained in vitro that a few CMV-associated chains are specific for CMV antigens. Productive rates of about 87% or about 30% were seen for most TCR beta V segments in an earlier analysis. A missense variant in DCLRE1C was later tied to TCR beta V- and J-gene trimming.

The junction had 4 bases not matched to a gene; V was cut back by 3 bases and J by 6 bases. Germline V gene lookup returns CDR1 MNHEY and CDR2 SMNVEV (reference sequence). The CDR3 spans 13 residues. The sequence derives from a man aged 35-49 years in good health and CMV-seronegative. The sample consisted of PBMCs. The rearrangement links TRBV27 to TRBJ2-7; 8 bases are a match to TRBD2. The CDR3 loop reads CASSFGAGGEQYF. CDR3 nucleotides: TGTGCCAGCAGTTTTGGGGCGGGAGGCGAGCAGTACTTC.